The 10 T cell receptor beta chains in this list originate from one sample, sequenced in a study of cytomegalovirus exposure and HLA in healthy donors. The PCR was carried out with 60 Vbeta primers and 13 Jbeta primers. Measured with immunoSEQ multiplex PCR; TCRdb has only the in-frame clones, and not every one. The table has about 190,000 clones, around 81% seen once. Sequencing was done on a sample of PBMCs. The receptors here all came from a man between 18 and 29 years old in good health and CMV-seronegative.

This sequence joins TRBV11-2 and TRBJ2-5; D ambiguous. The V gene lost 0 bases and the J gene lost 4 bases, with 6 bases spanning the gap. Germline V CDR1 and CDR2: SGHAT, FQNNGV. This CDR3 region has 13 residues. CDR3 protein: CASSLEAVETQYF. The CDR3 nucleotides read TGTGCCAGCAGCTTAGAGGCGGTAGAGACCCAGTACTTC.

J is TRBJ1-2 and V is TRBV12-5; a weak D match, TRBD1 (6 bases). The V end lost 4 bases, the J end lost 2 bases, and 23 bases lay between the germline ends. This CDR3 has 18 amino acids. CDR1 and CDR2 from the germline V gene are LGHNT and FRNRAP. In DNA form, the CDR3 reads TGTGCTAGTGGTTCGGGGGGGCGGGGAACGATCTTGAACTATGGCTACACCTTC. Translating it yields CASGSGGRGTILNYGYTF.

The chain recombines TRBV7-2 with TRBJ2-2; maybe TRBD1 (6 bases). Germline V gives CDR1 SGHTA, CDR2 FQGNSA. The CDR3 runs to 19 residues. Trimming cost V 4 bases and J 5 bases, with 26 bases left between them. Here the CDR3 DNA reads TGTGCCAGCAGCTCCCCGACCTCCGATGGGGGCCTGGGGACCGGGGAGCTGTTTTTT. Translation: CASSSPTSDGGLGTGELFF.

The chain carries TRBV2 and TRBJ2-2, with D hard to call. Trimming shortened V by 6 bases and J by 5 bases, and 4 bases separated the two germline ends. The CDR3 sequence is 11 residues long. Germline-derived CDR1 and CDR2 are SNHLY and FYNNEI. Written as DNA, the CDR3 is TGTGCCAGCAGCAATACCGGGGAGCTGTTTTTT. It is translated as CASSNTGELFF.

CDR3 residues: CASSLGTAGNEQYF. The CDR3 DNA reads TGCGCCAGCAGCTTGGGGACCGCGGGGAACGAGCAGTACTTC. The rearrangement joins TRBV5-1 to TRBJ2-7; the D gene is possibly TRBD2 (6 bases). Germline V gene data show CDR1 as SGHRS and CDR2 as YFSETQ. The CDR3 contains 14 residues. Trimming took 0 bases from V and 5 from J, leaving 12 bases between them.

This clone was detected a few times. The J gene is TRBJ2-7, the V gene TRBV30, with TRBD1 identical over 7 bases. CDR3 size: 12 residues. With V trimmed by 7 bases and J by 4 bases, 7 bases remained unmatched. The germline CDR1 and CDR2 sequences are GTSNPN and SVGIG (reference sequence). CDR3 amino acids: CAFHRGRYEQYF. CDR3 in DNA: TGTGCCTTCCACAGGGGAAGGTACGAGCAGTACTTC.

The chain combines TRBV9 with TRBJ1-2, with TRBD1 matching 8 bases. The length of the CDR3 is 15 residues. J was trimmed by 3 bases and V by 0 bases; bases with no gene match: 4. Germline CDR1 SGDLS, CDR2 YYNGEE. The DNA of the CDR3 is TGTGCCAGCAGCGTAGCCGGACAGGGCTACTATGGCTACACCTTC. As protein: CASSVAGQGYYGYTF.

The CDR3 region is CASSLVGRVREQYF. CDR3 sequence (DNA): TGTGCCAGCAGCTTAGTTGGCAGGGTACGCGAGCAGTACTTC. The rearrangement joins TRBV7-8 to TRBJ2-7, with D perhaps matching TRBD1 (5 bases). Germline V gives CDR1 SGHVS, CDR2 FQNEAQ. This CDR3 contains 14 residues. Trimming pared 1 base from V and 6 bases from J, leaving 13 bases between.

The chain employs TRBV4-3 and TRBJ2-1, with 8 bases identical to TRBD2. The CDR3 is 17 residues long. Germline CDR1 LGHNA, CDR2 YSLEER. V dropped 0 bases and J dropped 7; count of bases not matched to a gene: 11. CDR3 sequence: CASSQDIMSGRGNEQFF. Written as DNA, the CDR3 is TGCGCCAGCAGCCAAGATATAATGAGCGGGAGAGGGAATGAGCAGTTCTTC.

This clone was recorded a few times. The CDR3 loop reads CASSEQGAAGNTIYF. DNA of the CDR3: TGTGCCAGTAGCGAACAGGGGGCCGCTGGAAACACCATATATTTT. The chain carries TRBV19 and TRBJ1-3; TRBD1 matches at 9 bases. V shed 6 bases, J shed 2 bases, and the junction held 5 bases outside the gene matches. The CDR3 loop spans 15 amino acids. In germline, CDR1 is LNHDA, CDR2 SQIVND (reference sequence).